Listed below are T cell receptor beta chains from one sample, sequenced in a study of T cells in Graves' hyperthyroidism and ophthalmopathy. Via MiXCR, TCRdb re-called the multiplex PCR reads, giving one row per CDR3 protein. The sample includes approximately 600,000 distinct CDR3 sequences, around 15% of them seen just once. Input material: blood. Every receptor here comes from a middle-aged woman with Graves' ophthalmopathy. Both conserved end residues are part of each CDR3. A D gene is named only where the DNA matches it firmly. Where a row states a size, it is once, few, many or the class of an expanded clone; other rows omit it.

D gene	V gene	clone size	J gene	CDR3 protein	CDR3 DNA
TRBD1	TRBV19	few	TRBJ1-2	CASSIGQGAWLYGYTF	TGTGCCAGTAGTATCGGACAGGGGGCATGGCTCTATGGCTACACCTTC
TRBD2	TRBV12-3/TRBV12-4	many	TRBJ2-7	CASRKPGTTSYEQYF	TGTGCCAGCAGAAAACCCGGGACTACATCCTACGAGCAGTACTTC
NA	TRBV14	many	TRBJ2-5	CASRSQYQETQYF	TGTGCCAGCAGGTCTCAGTACCAAGAGACCCAGTACTTC
NA	TRBV7-3	many	TRBJ1-5	CASSLRFDSNQPQHF	TGTGCCAGCAGCTTAAGGTTTGATAGCAATCAGCCCCAGCATTTT
TRBD1	TRBV12-3/TRBV12-4	many	TRBJ1-2	CASSSSGQDGYTF	TGTGCCAGCAGTTCCTCCGGACAGGATGGCTACACCTTC
NA	TRBV19	few	TRBJ1-2	CASSMGGAAADRFGYTF	TGTGCCAGTAGTATGGGGGGGGCGGCAGCCGATAGATTTGGCTACACCTTC
NA	TRBV28	NA	TRBJ2-5	CASSFDRWWETQYF	TGTGCCAGCAGTTTTGACAGGTGGTGGGAGACCCAGTACTTC
TRBD1	TRBV6-1	NA	TRBJ1-3	CASSAGTGPLSGNTIYF	TGTGCCAGCAGCGCCGGGACAGGGCCCCTCTCTGGAAACACCATATATTTT
NA	TRBV30	NA	TRBJ2-7	CAWSLTEDEQYF	TGTGCCTGGAGCCTCACCGAAGACGAGCAGTACTTC
TRBD1	TRBV5-1	many	TRBJ1-6	CASGQGSGNSPLHF	TGCGCCAGCGGACAGGGGAGCGGGAATTCACCCCTCCACTTT
NA	TRBV20-1	many	TRBJ2-5	CSAGDIKGSQETQYF	TGCAGTGCTGGCGATATCAAGGGGTCCCAAGAGACCCAGTACTTC
NA	TRBV12-3/TRBV12-4	NA	TRBJ2-5	CAGSPRTEKETQYF	TGTGCCGGCAGTCCCCGGACAGAGAAAGAGACCCAGTACTTC
NA	TRBV2	many	TRBJ2-2	CASSPHGRNTGELFF	TGTGCCAGCAGTCCGCACGGACGCAACACCGGGGAGCTGTTTTTT
TRBD2	TRBV15	NA	TRBJ2-2	CATSGPLAGAGELFF	TGTGCCACCAGCGGGCCACTAGCGGGTGCCGGAGAGCTGTTTTTT
TRBD2	TRBV6-2/TRBV6-3	NA	TRBJ2-2	CASSYSRERDTGELFF	TGTGCCAGCAGTTACTCGCGGGAGAGGGACACCGGGGAGCTGTTTTTT
NA	TRBV20-1	many	TRBJ1-3	CSARHGVGNTIYF	TGCAGTGCCCGACATGGGGTTGGAAACACCATATATTTT
TRBD1	TRBV10-3	many	TRBJ2-7	CAISDPDRVDEQYF	TGTGCCATCAGTGACCCGGACAGGGTCGACGAGCAGTACTTC
NA	TRBV7-9	many	TRBJ2-7	CASSDGLAPEQYF	TGTGCCAGCAGCGACGGACTGGCTCCCGAGCAGTACTTC
NA	TRBV27	few	TRBJ2-1	CASSLSLRDSYNEQFF	TGTGCCAGCAGTTTATCGTTGCGCGACTCCTACAATGAGCAGTTCTTC
NA	TRBV6-1	NA	TRBJ2-2	CASTSTRAGELFF	TGTGCCAGCACTAGCACCCGGGCCGGGGAGCTGTTTTTT
NA	TRBV12-3/TRBV12-4	many	TRBJ2-7	CASSPDGSSYEQYF	TGTGCCAGCAGTCCTGACGGTAGCTCCTACGAGCAGTACTTC
NA	TRBV7-2	many	TRBJ1-2	CASSLEGYYYGYTF	TGTGCCAGCAGCTTAGAGGGATATTACTATGGCTACACCTTC
NA	TRBV5-1	NA	TRBJ1-1	CASSSQEGGLMNTEAFF	TGCGCCAGCAGCTCACAGGAAGGCGGACTAATGAACACTGAAGCTTTCTTT
NA	TRBV20-1	many	TRBJ1-2	CSASRGGGGYTF	TGCAGTGCTAGCCGGGGGGGAGGAGGCTACACCTTC
NA	TRBV7-9	many	TRBJ1-2	CASSSDIANYGYTF	TGTGCCAGCAGCTCAGACATAGCTAACTATGGCTACACCTTC